Included here is one T cell receptor (beta chain) sequence, with context. Its antigen is as yet unknown. A universal primer site came from template switching; cDNA carried unique molecular identifiers. TCRdb re-derived calls from the 5' RACE reads in MiXCR, one entry per CDR3 protein. The sample includes 500,000 to 550,000 distinct CDR3 sequences, more than 20% seen only once; the top ten take 0.45% to 0.5%. Trimming left V 3 bases short and J 7 bases short, with 4 bases between. The CDR3 consists of 10 residues. The germline V gene encodes CDR1 SQVTM and CDR2 ANQGSEA. This sample was taken from a study of identical twins. Study observations and caveats: Fewer insertions characterized abundant cord blood beta clonotypes, whereas memory repertoires showed none. Modeled out-of-frame TCR alpha sharing in monozygotic twins fell below observed levels. Without tracking the same donors, conclusions rested on cross-sectional statistical analysis.

The same data also contributed to another study, on yellow fever vaccine responses in identical twins.

The clonotype was recovered from a woman between 18 and 29 years old in good health. The J gene is TRBJ2-1, the V gene TRBV29-1; D call uncertain. Material: CD4+ T cells sorted from blood. CDR3 bases: TGCAGCGTTGATGAAAATGAGCAGTTCTTC. This encodes CSVDENEQFF.